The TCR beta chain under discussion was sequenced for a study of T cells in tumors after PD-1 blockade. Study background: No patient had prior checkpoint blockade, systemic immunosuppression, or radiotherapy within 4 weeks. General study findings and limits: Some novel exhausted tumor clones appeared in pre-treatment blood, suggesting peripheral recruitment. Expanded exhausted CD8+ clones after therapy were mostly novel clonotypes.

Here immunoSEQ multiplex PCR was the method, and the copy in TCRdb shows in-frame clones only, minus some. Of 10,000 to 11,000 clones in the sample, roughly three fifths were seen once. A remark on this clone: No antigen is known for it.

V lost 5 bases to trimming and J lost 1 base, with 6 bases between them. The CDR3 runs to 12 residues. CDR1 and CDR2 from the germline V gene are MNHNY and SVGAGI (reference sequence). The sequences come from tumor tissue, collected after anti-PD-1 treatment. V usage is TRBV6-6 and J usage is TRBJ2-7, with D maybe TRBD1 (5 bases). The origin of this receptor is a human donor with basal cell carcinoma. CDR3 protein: CASSRQSYEQYF. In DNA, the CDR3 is TGTGCCAGCAGTAGACAGTCCTACGAGCAGTACTTC.